This T cell receptor (beta chain) originates from a study of cytomegalovirus exposure and HLA in healthy donors. Points from the study as a whole: Confirmation was obtained in vitro that a few CMV-associated chains are specific for CMV antigens. Across donors, most TCRs were seen rarely, yet some public ones were widespread. Reported results showed that the classifier diagnosed cytomegalovirus status with high specificity and sensitivity. The listing of about 150 TCR beta chains classed them as cytomegalovirus-associated.

Notes on this clone: Its target is not known.

Germline V gene lookup returns CDR1 KGHSH and CDR2 LQKENI. Trimming at V came to 4 bases and at J to 2 bases, leaving 7 bases not matched to a gene. The CDR3 totals 16 residues. Data came from immunoSEQ multiplex PCR; TCRdb stores just in-frame clones and leaves some out. Altogether around 180,000 clones are present, about 84% being singletons, with the ten largest covering around 1.6%. The TCR comes from a woman between 18 and 30 years old in good health and CMV-seronegative. The chain recombines TRBV18 with TRBJ2-5; 10 bases fit TRBD2. Sequencing input: PBMCs. CDR3 region: CASSLRLAGLQETQYF. CDR3 sequence (DNA): TGTGCCAGCTCACTGAGACTAGCGGGTTTACAAGAGACCCAGTACTTC.